Presented here are 20 T cell receptor beta chains from one specimen sequenced in a study of T cell changes during pregnancy in multiple sclerosis. This table comes from immunoSEQ multiplex PCR, and its TCRdb copy is limited to in-frame clones, with some not included. The sample lists tens of thousands of clones, roughly nine tenths seen once, with around 5.2% in the top ten. The source material was CD8+ T cells from peripheral blood mononuclear cells, sampled before pregnancy. These receptors were obtained from a female donor with multiple sclerosis, enrolled in a pregnancy study.

This sequence joins TRBV9 and TRBJ2-2; the match to TRBD1 covers 7 bases. The CDR3 is 15 residues long. Germline trimming cut 0 bases from V and 6 bases from J; bases unmatched to any gene: 5. Germline CDR1 is SGDLS and CDR2 is YYNGEE. CDR3 nucleotide sequence: TGTGCCAGCAGCGTAGGAGGGGGCCTCGCCGGGGAGCTGTTTTTT. It translates to CASSVGGGLAGELFF. Drawing the rest from reference TRBV9 and TRBJ2-2, the complete variable domain is DSGVTQTPKHLITATGQRVTLRCSPRSGDLSVYWYQQSLDQGLQFLIQYYNGEERAKGNILERFSAQQFPDLHSELNLSSLELGDSALYFCASSVGGGLAGELFFGEGSRLTVL.

The genes are TRBV19 and TRBJ1-3, with D possibly being TRBD1 (6 bases). This CDR3 is 15 amino acids long. V gave up 3 bases and J gave up 2 bases, with 11 bases separating them. The germline V gene has CDR1 LNHDA and CDR2 SQIVND (reference sequence). The CDR3, as DNA: TGTGCCAGTAGTATTAACAGGGCGGCTGGAAACACCATATATTTT. Encoded protein: CASSINRAAGNTIYF.

The sample holds one count of this clone. V usage is TRBV10-2 and J usage is TRBJ1-1; 8 bases fit TRBD1. This CDR3 is 16 amino acids long. After removal of 5 bases from V and 2 bases from J, the junction contained 10 bases not matched to a gene. Germline CDR1 is WSHSY and CDR2 is SAAADI. The CDR3 sequence is CASSRTGTGPNTEAFF. The DNA of the CDR3 is TGCGCCAGCAGTCGAACCGGGACAGGCCCCAACACTGAAGCTTTCTTT.

This clone was seen once. The chain carries TRBV6-1 and TRBJ2-3, with 9 positions matching TRBD2. Trimming removed 4 bases from V and 1 base from J; junction bases left unmatched: 6. The CDR3 contains 16 residues. Germline loops: CDR1 MNHNS, CDR2 SASEGT. Written as DNA, the CDR3 is TGTGCCAGCAGTGCTCGAGCGGGGGGAGGCACAGATACGCAGTATTTT. It specifies CASSARAGGGTDTQYF.

This clone was seen only once. The gene calls are TRBV13 and TRBJ1-1, with TRBD1 matching over 7 bases. Losses at the gene ends were 4 bases for V and 7 bases for J; bases not matched to a gene: 15. The CDR3 has 16 amino acids. The germline V gene encodes CDR1 PRHDT and CDR2 FYEKMQ (reference sequence). For the CDR3, the DNA is TGTGCCAGCAGCTCCGACAGGGCCAGAGAGGACCATGAAGCTTTCTTT. This codes for CASSSDRAREDHEAFF.

V gene TRBV5-1 combines with J gene TRBJ1-1; maybe TRBD1 (6 bases). V gave up 2 bases and J gave up 0 bases, with 8 bases separating them. The CDR3 contains 14 residues. Germline loops: CDR1 SGHRS, CDR2 YFSETQ. In DNA form, the CDR3 reads TGCGCCAGCAGCTTAACAGGGTTGAACACTGAAGCTTTCTTT. This encodes CASSLTGLNTEAFF.

This rearrangement joins TRBV15 to TRBJ1-5, with D maybe TRBD1 (5 bases). Germline V gene data show CDR1 as LNHNV and CDR2 as YYDKDF (reference sequence). The CDR3 runs to 15 residues. V lost 2 bases and J lost 6, with 14 bases in between. The CDR3 protein is CATSRSGGGSQPQHF. The CDR3 coding sequence is TGTGCCACCAGCAGAAGTGGGGGGGGGAGTCAGCCCCAGCATTTT.

V is TRBV7-3 and J is TRBJ2-1; TRBD2 aligns across 10 bases. The CDR3 is 13 amino acids. The V gene's germline CDR1 is SGHTA and CDR2 FQGTGA. The ends lost 7 bases at V and 8 bases at J; junction bases unmatched: 5. CDR3 DNA: TGTGCCAGCAAGCGGGGGGGCCGCGATGAGCAGTTCTTC. Amino acid sequence: CASKRGGRDEQFF.

The chain links TRBV5-4 to TRBJ2-1; 10 positions match TRBD1. CDR3 length: 15 amino acids. Trimming cost V 0 bases and J 8 bases; bases outside gene matches: 5. Looked up from germline, CDR1 is SGHNT and CDR2 is YYREEE (reference sequence). The chain's CDR3 is CASSLDGTGADEQFF. CDR3 in DNA: TGTGCCAGCAGCTTGGACGGGACAGGGGCCGATGAGCAGTTCTTC.

The chain carries TRBV9 and TRBJ2-5; TRBD2 aligns across 13 bases. The CDR3 runs to 17 residues. Germline loops: CDR1 SGDLS, CDR2 YYNGEE. Trimming removed 3 bases from V and 3 bases from J; junction bases left unmatched: 8. CDR3 sequence: CASSATRLAGGKETQYF. CDR3 nucleotides: TGTGCCAGCAGCGCGACTCGACTAGCGGGGGGTAAAGAGACCCAGTACTTC.

The chain uses TRBV9 and TRBJ1-2; no clear D gene. V lost 3 bases and J 0 bases, leaving 6 bases between the germline ends. CDR3 size: 13 residues. Germline V CDR1 and CDR2: SGDLS, YYNGEE. CDR3 nucleotide sequence: TGTGCCAGCAGCGAACTAGCTAACTATGGCTACACCTTC. Encoded protein: CASSELANYGYTF. Variable domain in full (rest from reference TRBV9 and TRBJ1-2): DSGVTQTPKHLITATGQRVTLRCSPRSGDLSVYWYQQSLDQGLQFLIQYYNGEERAKGNILERFSAQQFPDLHSELNLSSLELGDSALYFCASSELANYGYTFGSGTRLTVV.

This clone appeared a single time. The rearrangement links TRBV6-6 to TRBJ1-2, with D perhaps matching TRBD1 (5 bases). Trimming shortened V by 5 bases and J by 6 bases, and 13 bases separated the two germline ends. Germline V gene lookup returns CDR1 MNHNY and CDR2 SVGAGI (reference sequence). The CDR3 length is 13 residues. The DNA of the CDR3 is TGTGCCAGCAGTACAGAGGGACTGGATGGCTACACCTTC. This encodes CASSTEGLDGYTF.

The chain employs TRBV5-1 and TRBJ2-1, with D possibly TRBD1 on 6 matching bases. The CDR3 is made up of 13 amino acids. V was cut by 6 bases and J by 9 bases, with 16 bases left in between. Germline V lookup: CDR1 SGHRS, CDR2 YFSETQ. The CDR3 sequence is CASKESGAVEQFF. DNA for the CDR3: TGCGCCAGCAAAGAGTCAGGGGCGGTTGAGCAGTTCTTC.

V gene TRBV2 combines with J gene TRBJ2-7; tentatively, D is TRBD2 (5 bases). V was trimmed by 7 bases and J by 4 bases, leaving 17 bases between them. Per germline, CDR1 SNHLY and CDR2 FYNNEI. This CDR3 is built from 14 residues. CDR3: CASTGLKNDYEQYF. The CDR3 nucleotides are TGTGCCAGCACCGGACTCAAGAACGATTACGAGCAGTACTTC.

The V gene is TRBV11-2, the J gene TRBJ1-1, with a tentative D call TRBD1 (5 bases). The CDR3 runs to 13 residues. V was cut by 3 bases and J by 5 bases, with 10 bases left in between. Germline assignment: CDR1 SGHAT and CDR2 FQNNGV. The CDR3 nucleotides are TGTGCCAGCAGCTTCGTGGAGGGGACTGAAGCTTTCTTT. As protein: CASSFVEGTEAFF. Full variable domain (missing parts from reference TRBV11-2 and TRBJ1-1): EAGVAQSPRYKIIEKRQSVAFWCNPISGHATLYWYQQILGQGPKLLIQFQNNGVVDDSQLPKDRFSAERLKGVDSTLKIQPAKLEDSAVYLCASSFVEGTEAFFGQGTRLTVV.

J is TRBJ1-5 and V is TRBV2, with no clear D. The V gene's germline CDR1 is SNHLY and CDR2 FYNNEI. The CDR3 runs 13 residues. V gave up 6 bases and J gave up 8 bases, with 14 bases separating them. CDR3 sequence: CASSDPLREPQHF. The CDR3 DNA sequence: TGTGCCAGCAGCGACCCACTTCGGGAGCCCCAGCATTTT.

The sample holds one count of this clone. The V gene is TRBV13, the J gene TRBJ1-2; 7 bases fit TRBD1. The germline V gene has CDR1 PRHDT and CDR2 FYEKMQ (reference sequence). With V trimmed by 0 bases and J by 4 bases, 5 bases remained unmatched. This CDR3 has 15 residues. This chain's CDR3 is CASSLGGDRTYGYTF. CDR3 bases: TGTGCCAGCAGCTTAGGGGGGGACAGAACCTATGGCTACACCTTC.

The rearrangement links TRBV5-6 to TRBJ2-5; the match to TRBD2 covers 9 bases. V lost 3 bases and J lost 5; bases outside the gene matches: 11. The CDR3 runs to 16 residues. The V gene's germline CDR1 is SGHDT and CDR2 YYEEEE. CDR3 DNA sequence: TGTGCCAGCAGCTCCGGACTAGCGCCTGAGGTGGAGACCCAGTACTTC. Protein: CASSSGLAPEVETQYF.

CDR3 amino acids: CASSIDRLPHEQYF. The CDR3 DNA follows: TGTGCCAGTAGTATCGACAGGCTACCCCACGAGCAGTACTTC. The chain links TRBV19 to TRBJ2-7; D is possibly TRBD1 (6 bases). With 3 bases removed from V and 5 bases from J, the gap between germline ends came to 14 bases. The CDR3 is 14 residues long. CDR1 is LNHDA, CDR2 SQIVND, per germline (reference sequence).

The genes are TRBV10-1 and TRBJ1-1; no reliable D call. The CDR3 is 13 residues long. V lost 3 bases and J 5 bases, leaving 10 bases between the germline ends. The germline CDR1 and CDR2 sequences are WNHNN and SYGVQD (reference sequence). This CDR3 reads CASSDTVLTEAFF. DNA of the CDR3: TGCGCCAGCAGTGACACAGTCCTAACTGAAGCTTTCTTT.